The clone carrying this TCR beta chain was observed at least ten times. Its specificity is not known. This sample was included in a study of shared clonotypes between healthy human individuals. The study, taken as a whole, reports: Sample collection involved blood only; tissue repertoires are likely different. What rarefaction showed was incomplete sorted-subset sequencing despite large depth.

Terminally differentiated effector memory CD45RA+ cells were excluded by CCR7 positive selection of CD45RO-negative cells. A deep-level run was used for the assay. The sorted-subset replicate PCRs were given about 210 ng DNA, which is 31,000 or so T cell genomes. Generated by immunoSEQ multiplex PCR, the TCRdb table keeps only in-frame clones and is missing some. The sample has millions of clones, roughly 95% seen once. Sequencing input: naive CD8+ T cells sorted from blood. The sequence was obtained from a man between 18 and 29 years old in good health.

The CDR3 region is CASSLIRGDYNEQFF. The CDR3, as DNA: TGTGCCAGCAGCCTCATCAGGGGGGACTACAATGAGCAGTTCTTC. The chain has TRBV28 and TRBJ2-1, with a weak D call TRBD1 (7 bases). CDR1 is MDHEN, CDR2 SYDVKM, per germline. The CDR3 has 15 residues. The V end lost 6 bases, the J end lost 3 bases, and 15 bases lay between the germline ends.